The rows below give T cell receptor beta chains drawn from one sample of a study of blood T cell repertoires in COVID-19. Using immunoSEQ multiplex PCR, the repertoire was profiled, and TCRdb retains in-frame clones only, with some absent. The sample carries around 300,000 clones, around 86% recorded once. Material for sequencing was peripheral blood. These receptor sequences come from a woman aged 40 to 50 who had recovered from COVID-19. Both conserved end residues are part of each CDR3. A D gene is named only where the DNA matches it firmly.

cdr3_nt cdr3_aa j_call d_call v_call
TGTGCCAGTAGTCTTCAGTTGCCCAGGGGGCCAGATACGCAGTATTTT CASSLQLPRGPDTQYF TRBJ2-3 TRBD1 TRBV19
TGTGCCGGGAATACCCGGCCTAGCGGGAACTACAATGAGCAGTTCTTC CAGNTRPSGNYNEQFF TRBJ2-1 TRBD2 TRBV30
TGTGCCAGCAGCCCCGGGACAACCTATGGCTACACCTTC CASSPGTTYGYTF TRBJ1-2 NA TRBV14
TGTGCCAGCAACGCATCTCGGGGACAGGGCCTAAACATTCAGTACTTC CASNASRGQGLNIQYF TRBJ2-4 TRBD1 TRBV28
TGTGCCAGCAACCGGGGGGGCGACGTCACTGAAGCTTTCTTT CASNRGGDVTEAFF TRBJ1-1 NA TRBV11-3
TGTGCCAGCAGCTTAATCTCGGCGCTAGCGGGGGAGCAGTTCTTC CASSLISALAGEQFF TRBJ2-1 TRBD2 TRBV7-3
TGTGCCAGCAGCAGGACTAGCGGGAGTTACAATGAGCAGTTCTTC CASSRTSGSYNEQFF TRBJ2-1 TRBD2 TRBV7-2
TGTGCCAGCAGCCCTTTGTGGGGAGGGGGGAATGAGGAAAAACTGTTTTTT CASSPLWGGGNEEKLFF TRBJ1-4 NA TRBV2
TGTGCCAGCAGCACCGGACTAGCGGGGGACAATGAGCAGTTCTTC CASSTGLAGDNEQFF TRBJ2-1 TRBD2 TRBV7-3
TGTGCCGGAACTAGCGGGAATCCCATCCCAGATACGCAGTATTTT CAGTSGNPIPDTQYF TRBJ2-3 TRBD2 TRBV2
TGTGCCAGCAGCCGGGGGACAGGGAAAACCTACGAGCAGTACTTC CASSRGTGKTYEQYF TRBJ2-7 TRBD1 TRBV11-3
TGTGCCAGCAGTGAATTAAAGGGACAGGGTAGAGATACGCAGTATTTT CASSELKGQGRDTQYF TRBJ2-3 TRBD1 TRBV6-1
TGTGCCAGCAGTTCGGGACAGGGGGCGCAATTAAATCAGCCCCAGCATTTT CASSSGQGAQLNQPQHF TRBJ1-5 TRBD1 TRBV6-2/TRBV6-3
TGTGCCAGCAGTTCCGGACTAGCGGGGGAGCAGTACTTC CASSSGLAGEQYF TRBJ2-7 TRBD2 TRBV27
TGTGCCAGCAGCTCTCTCGAGGCTTACGAGCAGTACTTC CASSSLEAYEQYF TRBJ2-7 NA TRBV7-9
TGTGCCAGCTCACCACGGGGGGGGCAAGATGAAAAACTGTTTTTT CASSPRGGQDEKLFF TRBJ1-4 NA TRBV18
TGTGCCAGCTCCCTAGGACTTACTCTAAGCTCCTACGAGCAGTACTTC CASSLGLTLSSYEQYF TRBJ2-7 NA TRBV18
TGTGCCAGTACCACACTGGGTCAGGGCGGGATGAATGGCTACACCTTC CASTTLGQGGMNGYTF TRBJ1-2 NA TRBV19